Listed here is a single TCR beta chain. The antigen remains undetermined. 13 Jbeta primers and 60 Vbeta primers were used for the PCR. TCRdb's copy holds only in-frame clones and misses some; the assay was immunoSEQ multiplex PCR. The table has some 130,000 clones, 85% to 90% seen once; the top ten hold about 7%. This entry belongs to a study of cytomegalovirus exposure and HLA in healthy donors. Study summary: Unique TCR beta sequences numbering 95 million to 130 million came from around 180 million T cells in an earlier analysis. Findings and caveats of the study: Most subjects had HLA-A and HLA-B alleles reportedly predicted accurately by TCR beta sequences.

Per the germline V gene, CDR1 is SGHNT and CDR2 is YYREEE (reference sequence). V was pared by 5 bases and J by 4 bases, with 8 bases of the junction left unmatched. CDR3 length: 14 residues. The genes are TRBV5-4 and TRBJ1-1; 7 positions match TRBD1. Sequencing was carried out using PBMCs. This receptor was obtained from a woman in her twenties or thirties in good health and CMV-seropositive. CDR3 amino acids: CASRRMAGGTEAFF. The CDR3 nucleotides are TGTGCCAGCAGGAGGATGGCAGGGGGCACTGAAGCTTTCTTT.